The table lists the clone carrying this TCR beta chain with many counts. This specimen comes from a study of naive and memory T cell subsets. Four PCR rounds used nested alpha and beta constant region primers plus the SP2 primer. TCRdb recomputed calls from the UMI-ligation and nested PCR reads with MiXCR, one row per CDR3 protein. This repertoire shows over 20,000 distinct CDR3 sequences, 5% to 5.5% found once; its top ten account for 7.4%. The CDR3 runs 13 residues. Germline assignment: CDR1 MNHEY and CDR2 SVGAGI. The V end lost 5 bases, the J end lost 0 bases, and 5 bases lay between the germline ends. The library had UMIs added by 3' ligation of an oligonucleotide to TCR cDNA.

The clonotype was recovered from an adult in good health. The sample comprised blood. The J gene is TRBJ1-5, the V gene TRBV6-5, with D unresolved. The CDR3, as DNA: TGTGCCAGCAGTGTACATAGCAATCAGCCCCAGCATTTT. It encodes CASSVHSNQPQHF.